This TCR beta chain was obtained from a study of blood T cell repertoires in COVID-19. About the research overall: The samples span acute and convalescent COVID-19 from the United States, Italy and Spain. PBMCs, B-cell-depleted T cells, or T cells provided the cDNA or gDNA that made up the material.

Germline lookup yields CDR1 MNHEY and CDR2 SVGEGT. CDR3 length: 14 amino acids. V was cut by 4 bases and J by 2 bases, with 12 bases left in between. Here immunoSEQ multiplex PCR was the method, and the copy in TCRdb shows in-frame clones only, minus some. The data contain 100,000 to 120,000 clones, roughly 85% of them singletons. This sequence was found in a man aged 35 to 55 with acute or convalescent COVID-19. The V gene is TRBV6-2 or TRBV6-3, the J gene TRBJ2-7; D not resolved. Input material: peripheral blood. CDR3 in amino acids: CASSFVTGTYEQYF. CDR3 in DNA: TGTGCCAGCAGTTTTGTGACTGGAACCTACGAGCAGTACTTC.